Reported below is one TCR beta chain. Its antigen remains unidentified. Data came from immunoSEQ multiplex PCR; TCRdb stores just in-frame clones and leaves some out. The sample consists of approximately 180,000 clones, approximately 92% of them appearing once. CDR1 MNHNS and CDR2 SASEGT come from the germline V gene. This CDR3 spans 12 amino acids. V was shortened by 8 bases and J by 2 bases, with 10 bases between the two germline ends. The source of the sample is a study of shared clonotypes between healthy human individuals. On the study more broadly: Each donor contributed plates that comprised three CD4 naive, three CD4 memory, two CD8 naive and one CD8 memory. Study results and caveats: Among four donors, roughly 5.5% of naive CD4 clonotypes were found in common.

The source of this sequence is a woman younger than 45 in good health. The J gene is TRBJ2-7, the V gene TRBV6-1; no clear D gene. Sequences were obtained from naive CD4+ T cells sorted from blood. The subset: CD45RA+ positively selected. CDR3 coding DNA: TGTGCCAGCCTTAGTAGTCCCTACGAGCAGTACTTC. Translation gives CASLSSPYEQYF.